This T cell receptor beta chain was captured by sequencing in a study of blood T cell repertoires in COVID-19. The CDR3 is made up of 16 amino acids. Losses at the gene ends were 0 bases for V and 9 bases for J; bases not matched to a gene: 11. Germline-derived CDR1 and CDR2 are MNHEY and SVGAGI. Here immunoSEQ multiplex PCR was the method, and the copy in TCRdb shows in-frame clones only, minus some. The table includes 100,000 to 110,000 clones, 85% to 90% detected once. The sample consisted of peripheral blood. This clonotype was obtained from a human donor in a cohort sampled during active COVID-19. J is TRBJ2-1 and V is TRBV6-5; 7 nucleotides align to TRBD2. The CDR3 here is CASSYSRGGSYPEQFF. The CDR3 DNA sequence: TGTGCCAGCAGTTACTCGAGGGGCGGGAGTTATCCTGAGCAGTTCTTC.